Listed here is a single TCR beta chain. Post-reaction, proliferating CD3+CD4+ and CD3+CD8+ responders (CFSE-low) were sorted. This specimen belongs to a study of graft-versus-host responses after intestinal transplantation. The study's findings and limits: The authors found GvH clones in recipient marrow, some appearing first in ileum or blood. Graft-donor T cell macrochimerism in patients accompanied high graft-versus-host to host-versus-graft clonal ratios in allografts.

TCRdb's table, derived via immunoSEQ multiplex PCR, lists solely in-frame clones and lacks some. Of roughly 10,000 clones in the sample, 30% to 35% were seen once. The germline V gene has CDR1 KGHSY and CDR2 FQNENV. CDR3 length: 14 amino acids. Trimming left V 0 bases short and J 5 bases short, with 5 bases between. The specimen comprised alloreactive CD4+ T cells from a mixed lymphocyte reaction culture, sampled before transplantation. As for subset: CFSE-low proliferating T cells sorted from roughly 6-day pre-transplant mixed lymphocyte reaction (GvH or HvG direction). This TCR was sampled from a human patient who was an organ donor for intestinal transplantation. The chain has TRBV16 and TRBJ1-6; no clear D. CDR3 DNA: TGTGCCAGCAGCCAATCGACAAATAATTCACCCCTCCACTTT. This codes for CASSQSTNNSPLHF.